The source of this T cell receptor beta chain is a study of cytomegalovirus exposure and HLA in healthy donors. Study outcomes and limitations: Later, TCR association rates were found to vary by HLA locus, highest for DRB1 and lowest for HLA-C. In vitro assays verified that a few CMV-associated chains recognized CMV antigens specifically. According to an earlier analysis, most TCR beta V segments yielded productive rearrangements about 87% or about 30% of the time. On later analysis, the bulk of CMV-associated TCR beta chains appeared to be HLA-restricted.

This CDR3 region has 12 residues. Germline V gene lookup returns CDR1 MDHEN and CDR2 SYDVKM. V was clipped by 6 bases and J by 2 bases, with 8 bases between them. Vbeta (60) and Jbeta (13) primers were used in the PCR. Profiling relied on immunoSEQ multiplex PCR, and the TCRdb table lists in-frame clones only, not all of them. The sample yields around 140,000 clones, approximately 84% seen once. As to this clone: Its antigen is not identified. Other DNA sequences in this specimen translate into the identical CDR3.

This TCR derives from a man aged 25-45 years in good health and CMV-seropositive. The source material was PBMCs. The rearrangement links TRBV28 to TRBJ2-7; D is unclear. The CDR3 DNA is TGTGCCAGCAGCTTGCGTACCTACGAGCAGTACTTC. This encodes CASSLRTYEQYF.